Listed here are 25 T cell receptor beta chains from one sample, sequenced in a study of cytomegalovirus exposure and HLA in healthy donors. The PCR made use of 60 Vbeta and 13 Jbeta primers. Assay used: immunoSEQ multiplex PCR; TCRdb lists only in-frame clones, some missing. The data include 90,000 to 150,000 clones; the top ten clones carry more than 3%. The specimen sequenced was PBMCs. Receptor source: a man in his late teens or twenties in good health and CMV-seronegative.

The chain recombines TRBV18 with TRBJ1-1; a possible D gene is TRBD1 (6 bases). The V and J ends lost 3 bases and 1 base respectively, with 12 bases between them. Germline lookup yields CDR1 KGHSH and CDR2 LQKENI. The CDR3 runs 15 residues. The CDR3, as DNA: TGTGCCAGCTCACCCATAATAGGGGGGAACACTGAAGCTTTCTTT. It is translated as CASSPIIGGNTEAFF.

The genes are TRBV7-2 and TRBJ2-1; D remains ambiguous. Germline CDR1 reads SGHTA; CDR2 reads FQGNSA. The CDR3 sequence is 13 residues long. V shed 0 bases and J shed 4 bases, with 4 bases lying between them. CDR3 sequence reads: CASSLARYNEQFF. The CDR3 DNA reads as TGTGCCAGCAGCTTAGCCAGATACAATGAGCAGTTCTTC. Filled out from reference TRBV7-2 and TRBJ2-1, the complete variable domain reads GAGVSQSPSNKVTEKGKDVELRCDPISGHTALYWYRQSLGQGLEFLIYFQGNSAPDKSGLPSDRFSAERTGGSVSTLTIQRTQQEDSAVYLCASSLARYNEQFFGPGTRLTVL.

The chain links TRBV19 to TRBJ1-2, with unresolved D. V dropped 6 bases and J dropped 4 bases, with 15 bases sitting between them. Germline V lookup: CDR1 LNHDA, CDR2 SQIVND (reference sequence). This CDR3 has 14 amino acids. The CDR3: CASRMYSSTYGYTF. The CDR3 bases are TGTGCCAGTAGGATGTATTCCAGTACCTATGGCTACACCTTC.

The chain uses TRBV15 and TRBJ2-2; tentative D call: TRBD2 (5 bases). Germline CDR1 and CDR2: LNHNV and YYDKDF (reference sequence). V was shortened by 8 bases and J by 4 bases, with 11 bases between the two germline ends. The CDR3 covers 13 residues. CDR3 in amino acids: CATREVSTGELFF. The CDR3 coding sequence is TGTGCCACCCGGGAAGTGTCCACCGGGGAGCTGTTTTTT.

The rearrangement links TRBV11-3 to TRBJ2-1; maybe TRBD2 (6 bases). The CDR3 is 13 residues long. Germline CDR1 reads SGHNT; CDR2 reads YENEEA. V gave up 5 bases and J gave up 7 bases, with 12 bases separating them. CDR3 in DNA: TGTGCCAGCAGCCGGGACTCTCTTAATGAGCAGTTCTTC. Its translation is CASSRDSLNEQFF.

J is TRBJ2-5 and V is TRBV6-5; TRBD1 might be the D (6 bases). The V gene lost 5 bases and the J gene lost 3 bases, with 7 bases spanning the gap. The CDR3 has 12 residues. Per germline, CDR1 MNHEY and CDR2 SVGAGI. CDR3 residues: CASSDRKETQYF. DNA for the CDR3: TGTGCCAGCAGTGACAGGAAAGAGACCCAGTACTTC.

The chain joins TRBV5-1 to TRBJ2-5, with 8 positions matching TRBD2. CDR3 length: 16 amino acids. Germline V gives CDR1 SGHRS, CDR2 YFSETQ. J was trimmed by 1 base and V by 0 bases; bases with no gene match: 5. This chain's CDR3 is CASSLEGSGGQETQYF. For the CDR3, the DNA is TGCGCCAGCAGCTTGGAGGGGAGCGGGGGCCAAGAGACCCAGTACTTC.

This sequence joins TRBV6-5 and TRBJ2-5; D is perhaps TRBD2 (6 bases). This CDR3 is 12 amino acids long. CDR1 and CDR2 (germline): MNHEY, SVGAGI. The V and J ends lost 4 bases and 5 bases respectively, with 8 bases between them. The CDR3 is CASSFGGETQYF. CDR3 nucleotide sequence: TGTGCCAGCAGTTTTGGGGGGGAGACCCAGTACTTC.

The rearrangement uses TRBV7-9 and TRBJ2-3; TRBD1 matches at 7 bases. The length of the CDR3 is 15 residues. V was clipped by 4 bases and J by 5 bases; unmatched bases: 9. Germline CDR1 reads SEHNR; CDR2 reads FQNEAQ (reference sequence). The CDR3 spells CASSSRDSAGDTQYF. The CDR3 DNA sequence: TGTGCCAGCAGCTCCCGGGACAGCGCCGGAGATACGCAGTATTTT.

The CDR3 reads CASSSRTGANVLTF. Here the CDR3 DNA reads TGTGCCAGCAGTTCCAGGACTGGGGCCAACGTCCTGACTTTC. This sequence joins TRBV28 and TRBJ2-6; no definite D call. V was cut by 4 bases and J by 2 bases, with 6 bases left in between. The CDR3 totals 14 residues. Germline CDR1 reads MDHEN; CDR2 reads SYDVKM.

The J gene is TRBJ1-2, the V gene TRBV5-1; D call uncertain. In germline, CDR1 is SGHRS, CDR2 YFSETQ. The CDR3 has 15 residues. Trimming left V 0 bases short and J 3 bases short, with 12 bases between. The CDR3 sequence: CASSLAAGTDYGYTF. DNA for the CDR3: TGCGCCAGCAGCTTGGCGGCAGGCACGGACTATGGCTACACCTTC.

This chain connects TRBV15 to TRBJ2-5; possible D gene TRBD2, 6 bases. From germline, CDR1 is LNHNV and CDR2 YYDKDF (reference sequence). V lost 1 base to trimming and J lost 2 bases, with 14 bases between them. The CDR3 covers 16 residues. The CDR3 nucleotides are TGTGCCACCAGCAGAGGAAATCGGGGGACGCAAGAGACCCAGTACTTC. Translated: CATSRGNRGTQETQYF.

This chain links TRBV6-1 with TRBJ2-2; D is uncertain. V lost 2 bases and J lost 9, with 10 bases in between. Germline lookup yields CDR1 MNHNS and CDR2 SASEGT. CDR3 length equals 13 residues. The CDR3 region has the DNA TGTGCCAGCAGTGAAATTAGAGCGAGGGAGCTGTTTTTT. Translated: CASSEIRARELFF.

The chain uses TRBV5-1 and TRBJ2-7; D may be TRBD2 (6 bases). V was clipped by 0 bases and J by 7 bases, with 20 bases between them. CDR3 size: 16 residues. Germline lookup yields CDR1 SGHRS and CDR2 YFSETQ. CDR3 bases: TGCGCCAGCAGCTTGGGGTTCACGAGGGAGGAGGATGAGCAGTACTTC. It is translated as CASSLGFTREEDEQYF.

CDR3 bases: TGCGCCAGCAGTGCCTTCGCGGATACGCAGTATTTT. This codes for CASSAFADTQYF. The chain combines TRBV10-1 with TRBJ2-3; D is ambiguous. The ends were cut back, 4 bases at V and 6 bases at J, with 8 bases in the middle. Germline CDR1 is WNHNN and CDR2 is SYGVQD (reference sequence). The CDR3 sequence is 12 residues long.

CDR3 sequence: CASSLSASGGSDTQYF. The CDR3 DNA follows: TGCGCCAGCAGCTTGTCGGCTAGCGGGGGTTCGGATACGCAGTATTTT. The chain joins TRBV5-1 to TRBJ2-3; 10 bases match TRBD2. V gave up 1 base and J gave up 6 bases; unmatched junction bases: 8. Germline V gives CDR1 SGHRS, CDR2 YFSETQ. The CDR3 is made up of 16 amino acids.

The chain is built from TRBV18 and TRBJ2-7, with D perhaps matching TRBD1 (5 bases). Trimming stripped 1 base from V and 3 bases from J, with 16 bases between. The CDR3 covers 16 residues. CDR1 KGHSH and CDR2 LQKENI come from the germline V gene. The chain's CDR3 is CASSPQFAQADYEQYF. CDR3 sequence (DNA): TGTGCCAGCTCACCACAGTTCGCACAGGCCGACTACGAGCAGTACTTC.

This rearrangement joins TRBV19 to TRBJ1-3; a possible D gene is TRBD1 (5 bases). Germline values: CDR1 LNHDA, CDR2 SQIVND (reference sequence). The CDR3 spans 16 residues. V lost 6 bases to trimming and J lost 7 bases, with 22 bases between them. The CDR3 reads CASSNDSPTIGNTIYF. The CDR3 nucleotides are TGTGCCAGTAGCAACGACAGTCCTACTATAGGGAACACCATATATTTT.

This chain's CDR3 is CASSPRFGQGASNQPQHF. DNA for the CDR3: TGTGCCAGCAGCCCTAGATTTGGACAGGGAGCAAGCAATCAGCCCCAGCATTTT. The gene calls are TRBV5-5 and TRBJ1-5; TRBD1 agrees at 8 bases. This CDR3 spans 18 amino acids. Germline assignment: CDR1 SGHKS and CDR2 YYEKEE (reference sequence). V lost 4 bases to trimming and J lost 1 base; unmatched junction nucleotides: 13. Combining the CDR3 with reference TRBV5-5 and TRBJ1-5 gives the whole variable domain DAGVTQSPTHLIKTRGQQVTLRCSPISGHKSVSWYQQVLGQGPQFIFQYYEKEERGRGNFPDRFSARQFPNYSSELNVNALLLGDSALYLCASSPRFGQGASNQPQHFGDGTRLSIL.

J is TRBJ1-1 and V is TRBV19; 8 nucleotides line up with TRBD1. The ends lost 9 bases at V and 1 base at J; junction bases unmatched: 7. The CDR3 covers 14 residues. Germline CDR1 reads LNHDA; CDR2 reads SQIVND (reference sequence). In DNA form, the CDR3 reads TGTGCCAGCAAGGACAGGGAGAGGAACACTGAAGCTTTCTTT. Amino acids: CASKDRERNTEAFF.

The V call is TRBV30, the J call TRBJ1-6; 7 positions match TRBD1. J lost 7 bases, V lost 6 bases, and 3 bases had no gene match. CDR3 size: 12 residues. The germline V gene encodes CDR1 GTSNPN and CDR2 SVGIG (reference sequence). The CDR3 is CACDRANSPLHF. CDR3 bases: TGTGCCTGTGACAGGGCCAATTCACCCCTCCACTTT.

Here the CDR3 DNA reads TGTGCCAGCAGCTTAGATCTGGCTAGCGGGACGGGGGAGCTGTTTTTT. Translated: CASSLDLASGTGELFF. This chain links TRBV11-3 with TRBJ2-2; 9 bases fit TRBD2. V lost 0 bases to trimming and J lost 8 bases; unmatched junction nucleotides: 7. This CDR3 is built from 16 residues. Germline V gives CDR1 SGHNT, CDR2 YENEEA. The complete variable domain, with remaining parts taken from reference TRBV11-3 and TRBJ2-2, reads EAGVVQSPRYKIIEKKQPVAFWCNPISGHNTLYWYLQNLGQGPELLIRYENEEAVDDSQLPKDRFSAERLKGVDSTLKIQPAELGDSAVYLCASSLDLASGTGELFFGEGSRLTVL.

This sequence joins TRBV7-2 and TRBJ2-5; D possibly corresponds to TRBD2 (5 bases). CDR3 length: 13 amino acids. The V gene lost 2 bases and the J gene lost 6 bases, with 10 bases spanning the gap. The V gene's germline CDR1 is SGHTA and CDR2 FQGNSA. Here the CDR3 reads CASSLRGRQTQYF. The CDR3 DNA follows: TGTGCCAGCAGCTTACGAGGGCGGCAGACCCAGTACTTC.

The chain combines TRBV7-2 with TRBJ2-1, with a possible D match to TRBD2 (5 bases). Trimming left V 7 bases short and J 3 bases short, with 13 bases between. The CDR3 extends over 14 amino acids. Germline CDR1 and CDR2: SGHTA and FQGNSA. The CDR3 protein is CASTASGDYNEQFF. CDR3 bases: TGTGCCAGCACCGCAAGCGGAGACTACAATGAGCAGTTCTTC.

The rearrangement links TRBV6-1 to TRBJ2-7; TRBD2 aligns across 8 bases. CDR1 and CDR2 (germline): MNHNS, SASEGT. The ends lost 9 bases at V and 7 bases at J; junction bases unmatched: 11. This CDR3 contains 13 residues. CDR3 nucleotides: TGTGCCAGTACTCGACTAGCGATGGGTGAGCAGTACTTC. Its protein product is CASTRLAMGEQYF.